The 11 T cell receptor beta chains below come from one sample, sequenced in a study of identical twins. TCRdb independently ran MiXCR on the 5' RACE reads; one entry per CDR3 protein. Found here are some 790,000 distinct CDR3 sequences, roughly 20% of them singletons; the top ten hold around 13%. The same data also contributed to another study, on T cells expressing NK-cell markers.

The source material was PBMCs. Receptors were obtained from a young woman in good health.

This clonotype was seen just once. V is TRBV30 and J is TRBJ2-3; 11 positions match TRBD2. The germline CDR1 and CDR2 sequences are GTSNPN and SVGIG (reference sequence). V was clipped by 5 bases and J by 8 bases; unmatched bases: 12. The CDR3 loop spans 15 amino acids. CDR3 nucleotides: TGTGCCTGGGGGGCTCTTAGCGGGAGGGCCGGTACGCAGTATTTT. Encoded protein: CAWGALSGRAGTQYF.

This clonotype was seen more than once but under ten times. A junction boundary mismatches the germline segment, possibly from a read error. The chain joins TRBV5-1 to TRBJ2-5; 9 nucleotides agree with TRBD2. CDR1 and CDR2 from the germline V gene are SGHRS and YFSETQ. The CDR3 totals 17 residues. The CDR3 loop is CASSLGTTSGRGLANNF. CDR3 DNA: TGCGCCAGCAGCTTGGGAACTACTAGCGGTCGTGGACTAGCGAACAACTTC.

This clonotype was observed at least ten times. The chain has TRBV7-2 and TRBJ1-6; tentative D call: TRBD1 (6 bases). The CDR3 spans 16 residues. Trimming removed 1 base at V and 7 bases at J, with 14 bases between. CDR1 and CDR2 from the germline V gene are SGHTA and FQGNSA. The CDR3 coding sequence is TGTGCCAGCAGCTTAGTTTCCTCTAGGGGGAATTCACCCCTCCACTTT. Protein product: CASSLVSSRGNSPLHF.

The V and J genes are TRBV7-9 and TRBJ1-6; 10 bases fit TRBD1. The CDR3 has 16 residues. The trim removed 5 bases at V and 5 bases at J, leaving 6 bases unmatched. Germline V gene lookup returns CDR1 SEHNR and CDR2 FQNEAQ (reference sequence). The CDR3 DNA reads TGTGCCAGCAGCCCAGGACAGGGGGGCCATAATTCACCCCTCCACTTT. Its protein product is CASSPGQGGHNSPLHF.

This chain links TRBV6-1 with TRBJ1-1, with no clear D. V was clipped by 6 bases and J by 1 base, with 15 bases between them. Germline CDR1 is MNHNS and CDR2 is SASEGT. The length of the CDR3 is 15 residues. CDR3 in amino acids: CASRFPGSKNTEAFF. CDR3 DNA: TGTGCCAGCAGATTTCCTGGGTCCAAGAACACTGAAGCTTTCTTT.

This clonotype turned up a few times. The V gene is TRBV4-2, the J gene TRBJ2-3, with 9 bases aligning to TRBD2. The CDR3 totals 19 residues. Germline V gene data show CDR1 as LGHNA and CDR2 as YNFKEQ. V was pared by 2 bases and J by 4 bases, with 16 bases of the junction left unmatched. Here the CDR3 DNA reads TGTGCCAGCAGCCAACAGGGTCAGCGGCGGGGGGGCCGGGCAGATACGCAGTATTTT. Amino acids: CASSQQGQRRGGRADTQYF.

This clonotype showed up just a few times. The CDR3 DNA reads TGTGCCAGCAGGTGGGGGGGGGCAGATACGCAGTATTTT. It encodes CASRWGGADTQYF. The rearrangement links TRBV6-1 to TRBJ2-3; TRBD2 matches 7 bases. The V gene's germline CDR1 is MNHNS and CDR2 SASEGT. With V trimmed by 6 bases and J by 4 bases, 4 bases remained unmatched. The CDR3 runs to 13 residues.

This clonotype appeared a few times. This chain uses TRBV14 with TRBJ2-2, with unresolved D. There are 13 residues in the CDR3. Trimming removed 6 bases at V and 1 base at J, with 6 bases between. Per germline, CDR1 SGHDN and CDR2 FVKESK. The CDR3 bases are TGTGCCAGCAGGCATCGGAACACCGGGGAGCTGTTTTTT. It codes for CASRHRNTGELFF.

This clonotype was found a few times. The V and J genes are TRBV6-2 or TRBV6-3 and TRBJ2-1; 8 bases match TRBD2. Germline CDR1 reads MNHEY; CDR2 reads SVGEGT. The CDR3 has 14 amino acids. The junction had 2 bases not matched to a gene; V was cut back by 7 bases and J by 0 bases. CDR3 bases: TGTGCCAGCACCGGACTAGCCTCCTACAATGAGCAGTTCTTC. As protein: CASTGLASYNEQFF.

V and J are TRBV10-3 and TRBJ2-2; 13 bases are shared with TRBD2. This CDR3 contains 17 residues. Germline CDR1 ENHRY, CDR2 SYGVKD. V lost 7 bases, J lost 1 base, and 6 bases stayed unmatched. CDR3: CAITDTSGRVNTGELFF. CDR3 nucleotides: TGTGCCATCACAGATACTAGCGGGAGGGTGAACACCGGGGAGCTGTTTTTT.

V and J are TRBV27 and TRBJ2-1, with D tentatively TRBD1 or TRBD2 (5 bases each). The CDR3 covers 15 residues. The germline gives CDR1 MNHEY, CDR2 SMNVEV (reference sequence). The V gene lost 6 bases and the J gene lost 7 bases, with 19 bases spanning the gap. The CDR3 nucleotides are TGTGCCAGCAGATTGCCGGGACGCCAAGGGAATGAGCAGTTCTTC. This codes for CASRLPGRQGNEQFF.